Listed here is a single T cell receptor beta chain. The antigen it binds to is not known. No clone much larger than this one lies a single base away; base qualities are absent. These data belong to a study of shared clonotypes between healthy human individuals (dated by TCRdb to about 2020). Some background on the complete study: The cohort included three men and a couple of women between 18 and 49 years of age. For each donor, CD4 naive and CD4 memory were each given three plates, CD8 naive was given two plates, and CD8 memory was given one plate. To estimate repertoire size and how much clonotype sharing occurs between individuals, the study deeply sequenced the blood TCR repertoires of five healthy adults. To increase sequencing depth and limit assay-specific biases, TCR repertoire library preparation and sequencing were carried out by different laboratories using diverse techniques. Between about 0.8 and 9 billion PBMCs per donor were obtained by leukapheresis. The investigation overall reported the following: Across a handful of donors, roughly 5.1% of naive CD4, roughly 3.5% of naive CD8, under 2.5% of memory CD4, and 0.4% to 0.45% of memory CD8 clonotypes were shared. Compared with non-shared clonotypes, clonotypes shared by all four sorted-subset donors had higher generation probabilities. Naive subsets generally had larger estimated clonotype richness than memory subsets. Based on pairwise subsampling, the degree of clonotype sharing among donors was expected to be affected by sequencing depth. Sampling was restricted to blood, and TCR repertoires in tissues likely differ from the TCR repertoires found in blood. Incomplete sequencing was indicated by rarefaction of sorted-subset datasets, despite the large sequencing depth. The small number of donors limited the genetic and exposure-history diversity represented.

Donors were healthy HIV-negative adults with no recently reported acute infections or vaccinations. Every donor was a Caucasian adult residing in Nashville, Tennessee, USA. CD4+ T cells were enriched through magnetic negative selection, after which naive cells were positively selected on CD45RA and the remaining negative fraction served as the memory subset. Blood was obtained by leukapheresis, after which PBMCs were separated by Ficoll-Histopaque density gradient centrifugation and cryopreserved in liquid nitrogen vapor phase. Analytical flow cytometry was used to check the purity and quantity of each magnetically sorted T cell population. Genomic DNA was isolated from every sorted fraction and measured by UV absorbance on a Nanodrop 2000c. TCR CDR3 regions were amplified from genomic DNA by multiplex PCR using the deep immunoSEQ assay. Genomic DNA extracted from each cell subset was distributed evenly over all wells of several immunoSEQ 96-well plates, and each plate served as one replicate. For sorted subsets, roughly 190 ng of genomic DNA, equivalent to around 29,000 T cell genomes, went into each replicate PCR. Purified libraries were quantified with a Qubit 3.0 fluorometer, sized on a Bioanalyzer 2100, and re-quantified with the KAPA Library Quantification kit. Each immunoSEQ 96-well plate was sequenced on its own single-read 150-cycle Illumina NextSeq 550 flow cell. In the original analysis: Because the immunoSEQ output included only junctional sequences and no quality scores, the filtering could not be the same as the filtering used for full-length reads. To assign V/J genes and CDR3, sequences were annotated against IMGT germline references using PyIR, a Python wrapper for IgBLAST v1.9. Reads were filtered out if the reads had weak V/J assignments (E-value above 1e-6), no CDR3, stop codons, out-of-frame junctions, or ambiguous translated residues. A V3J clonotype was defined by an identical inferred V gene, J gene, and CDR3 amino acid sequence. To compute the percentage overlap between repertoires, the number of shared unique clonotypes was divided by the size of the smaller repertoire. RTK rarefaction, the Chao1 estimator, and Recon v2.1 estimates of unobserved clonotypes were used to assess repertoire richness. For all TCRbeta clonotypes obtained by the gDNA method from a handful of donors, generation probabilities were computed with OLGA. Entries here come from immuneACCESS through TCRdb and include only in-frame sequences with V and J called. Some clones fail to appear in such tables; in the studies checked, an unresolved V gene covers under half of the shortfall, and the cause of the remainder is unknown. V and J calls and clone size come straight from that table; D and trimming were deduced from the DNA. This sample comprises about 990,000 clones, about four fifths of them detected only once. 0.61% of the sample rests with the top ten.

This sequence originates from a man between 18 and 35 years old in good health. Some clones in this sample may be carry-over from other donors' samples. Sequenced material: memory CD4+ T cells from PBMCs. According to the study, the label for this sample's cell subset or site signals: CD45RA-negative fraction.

The sequenced DNA is TGTGCCAGCAGGACCGACGGCAATCAGCCCCAGCATTTT. Its protein reads: CASRTDGNQPQHF. The rearrangement joined TRBV28 to TRBJ1-5; no confident D gene assignment can be made. V was cut back by 6 bases and J by 2 bases, leaving a gap of 8 bases between them. The CDR3 runs 13 amino acids, cysteine and phenylalanine included. Of all the DNA, just the CDR3 is kept, 39 bases in frame from base 1. The germline V gene provides CDR1 MDHEN and CDR2 SYDVKM.